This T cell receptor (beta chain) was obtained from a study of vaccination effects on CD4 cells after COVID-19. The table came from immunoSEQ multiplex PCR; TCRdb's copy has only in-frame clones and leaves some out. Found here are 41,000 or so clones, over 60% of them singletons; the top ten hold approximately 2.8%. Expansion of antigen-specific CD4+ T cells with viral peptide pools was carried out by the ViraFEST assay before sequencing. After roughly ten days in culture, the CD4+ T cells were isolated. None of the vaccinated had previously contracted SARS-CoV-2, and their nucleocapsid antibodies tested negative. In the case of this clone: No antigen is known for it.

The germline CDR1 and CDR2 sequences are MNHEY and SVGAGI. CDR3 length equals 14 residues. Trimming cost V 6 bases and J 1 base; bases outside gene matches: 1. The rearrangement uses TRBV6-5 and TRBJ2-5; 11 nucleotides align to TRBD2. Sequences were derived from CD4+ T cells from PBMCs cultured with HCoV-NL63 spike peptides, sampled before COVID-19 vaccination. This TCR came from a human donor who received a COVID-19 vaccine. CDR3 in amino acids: CASSLAGGQETQYF. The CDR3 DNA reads TGTGCCAGCAGCCTAGCGGGGGGCCAAGAGACCCAGTACTTC.